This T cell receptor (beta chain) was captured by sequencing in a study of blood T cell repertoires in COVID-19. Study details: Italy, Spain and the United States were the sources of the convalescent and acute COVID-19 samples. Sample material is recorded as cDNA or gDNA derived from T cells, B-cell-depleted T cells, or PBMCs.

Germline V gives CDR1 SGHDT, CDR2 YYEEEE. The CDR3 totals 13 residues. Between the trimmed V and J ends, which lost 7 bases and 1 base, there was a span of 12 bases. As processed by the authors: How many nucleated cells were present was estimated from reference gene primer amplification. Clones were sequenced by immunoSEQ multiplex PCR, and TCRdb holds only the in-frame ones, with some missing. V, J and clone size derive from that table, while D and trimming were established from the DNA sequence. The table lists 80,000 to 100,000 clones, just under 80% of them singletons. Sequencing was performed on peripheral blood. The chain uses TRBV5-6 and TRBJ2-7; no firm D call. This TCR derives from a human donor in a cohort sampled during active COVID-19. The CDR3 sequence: CASRDSVSYEQYF. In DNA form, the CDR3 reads TGTGCCAGCCGCGACTCGGTATCCTACGAGCAGTACTTC.